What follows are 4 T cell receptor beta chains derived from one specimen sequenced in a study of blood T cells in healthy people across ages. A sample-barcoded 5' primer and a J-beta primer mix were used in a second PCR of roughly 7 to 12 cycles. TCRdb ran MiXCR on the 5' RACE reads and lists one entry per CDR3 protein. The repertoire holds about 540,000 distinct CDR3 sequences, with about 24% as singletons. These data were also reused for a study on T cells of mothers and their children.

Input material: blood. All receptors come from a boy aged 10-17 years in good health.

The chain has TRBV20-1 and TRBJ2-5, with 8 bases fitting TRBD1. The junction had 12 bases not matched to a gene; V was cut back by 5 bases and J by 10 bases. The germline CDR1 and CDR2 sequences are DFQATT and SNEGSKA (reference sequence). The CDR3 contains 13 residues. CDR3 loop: CSALPGQASNQYF. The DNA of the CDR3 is TGCAGTGCTCTACCGGGACAGGCGAGTAACCAGTACTTC.

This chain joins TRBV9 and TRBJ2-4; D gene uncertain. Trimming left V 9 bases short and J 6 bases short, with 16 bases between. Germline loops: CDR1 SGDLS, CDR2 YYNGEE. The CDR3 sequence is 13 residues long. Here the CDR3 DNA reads TGTGCCATTAGGACCAGCCCCGGAAACATTCAGTACTTC. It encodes CAIRTSPGNIQYF.

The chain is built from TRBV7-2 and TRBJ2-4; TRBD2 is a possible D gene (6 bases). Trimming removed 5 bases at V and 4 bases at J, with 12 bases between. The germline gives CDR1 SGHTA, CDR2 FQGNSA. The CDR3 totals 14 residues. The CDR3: CASSAKGGKNIQYF. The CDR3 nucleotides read TGTGCCAGCAGCGCAAAGGGAGGTAAAAACATTCAGTACTTC.

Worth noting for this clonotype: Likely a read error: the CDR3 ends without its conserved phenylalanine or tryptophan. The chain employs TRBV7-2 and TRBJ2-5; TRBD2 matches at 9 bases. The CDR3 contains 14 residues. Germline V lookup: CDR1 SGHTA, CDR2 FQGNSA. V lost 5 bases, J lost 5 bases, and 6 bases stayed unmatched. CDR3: CASSQGLAEETQYS. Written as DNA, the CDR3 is TGTGCCAGCAGCCAGGGACTAGCCGAGGAGACCCAGTACTCC.